The clone carrying this T cell receptor beta chain was picked up many times. This entry comes from a study of identical twins. MiXCR was run by TCRdb on the 5' RACE reads, yielding one entry per CDR3 protein. The sample has about 890,000 distinct CDR3 sequences, roughly an eighth seen once. Everyone who gave samples was a healthy Caucasian. The ends were cut back, 6 bases at V and 0 bases at J, with 11 bases in the middle. The CDR3 length is 14 residues. Germline V gene sequence: CDR1 SEHNR, CDR2 FQNEAQ (reference sequence). This same sample was also part of a study on yellow fever vaccine responses in identical twins.

Sequences were obtained from PBMCs. This sequence was found in a woman in her late teens or twenties in good health. This sequence joins TRBV7-9 and TRBJ1-2, with D unclear. The CDR3: CASRDPVSNYGYTF. The CDR3 nucleotides are TGTGCCAGCAGGGACCCAGTTTCTAACTATGGCTACACCTTC.